Reported below is one T cell receptor (beta chain). As defined, naive CD8 cells were CD45RO-negative and positively selected for CCR7, with terminally differentiated effector memory CD45RA+ cells excluded. Those who donated, Caucasian adults without exception, all lived in Nashville, Tennessee. The data originate from a study of shared clonotypes between healthy human individuals. Trimming cost V 3 bases and J 5 bases, with 9 bases left between them. CDR1 and CDR2 (germline): SGHNT, YYREEE (reference sequence). The CDR3 is 13 amino acids. Assay used: immunoSEQ multiplex PCR; TCRdb lists only in-frame clones, some missing. The data contain some 2,000,000 clones, roughly 95% of them singletons.

Sequenced sample: naive CD8+ T cells sorted from blood. The rearrangement joins TRBV5-4 to TRBJ1-5; no definite D call. The TCR originated in a man between 18 and 35 years old in good health. The CDR3 nucleotides are TGTGCCAGCAGCTGGGGTAGTGATCAGCCCCAGCATTTT. It encodes CASSWGSDQPQHF.